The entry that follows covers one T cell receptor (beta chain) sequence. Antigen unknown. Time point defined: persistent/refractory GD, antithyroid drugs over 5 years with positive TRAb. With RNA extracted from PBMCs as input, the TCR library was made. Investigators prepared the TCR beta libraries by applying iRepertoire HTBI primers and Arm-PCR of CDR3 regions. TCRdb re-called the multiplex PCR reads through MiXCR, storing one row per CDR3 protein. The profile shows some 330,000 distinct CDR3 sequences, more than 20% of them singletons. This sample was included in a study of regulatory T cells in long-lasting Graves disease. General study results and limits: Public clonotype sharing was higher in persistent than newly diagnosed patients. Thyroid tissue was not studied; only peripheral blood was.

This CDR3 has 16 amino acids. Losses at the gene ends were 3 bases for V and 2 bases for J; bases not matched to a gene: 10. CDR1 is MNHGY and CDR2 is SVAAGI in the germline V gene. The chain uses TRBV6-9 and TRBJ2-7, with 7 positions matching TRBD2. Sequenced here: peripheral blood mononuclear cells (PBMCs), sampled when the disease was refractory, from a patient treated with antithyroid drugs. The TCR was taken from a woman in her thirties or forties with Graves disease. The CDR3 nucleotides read TGTGCCAGCAGTTACAGGGAGGGAAGGGGACCCTACGAGCAGTACTTC. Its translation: CASSYREGRGPYEQYF.